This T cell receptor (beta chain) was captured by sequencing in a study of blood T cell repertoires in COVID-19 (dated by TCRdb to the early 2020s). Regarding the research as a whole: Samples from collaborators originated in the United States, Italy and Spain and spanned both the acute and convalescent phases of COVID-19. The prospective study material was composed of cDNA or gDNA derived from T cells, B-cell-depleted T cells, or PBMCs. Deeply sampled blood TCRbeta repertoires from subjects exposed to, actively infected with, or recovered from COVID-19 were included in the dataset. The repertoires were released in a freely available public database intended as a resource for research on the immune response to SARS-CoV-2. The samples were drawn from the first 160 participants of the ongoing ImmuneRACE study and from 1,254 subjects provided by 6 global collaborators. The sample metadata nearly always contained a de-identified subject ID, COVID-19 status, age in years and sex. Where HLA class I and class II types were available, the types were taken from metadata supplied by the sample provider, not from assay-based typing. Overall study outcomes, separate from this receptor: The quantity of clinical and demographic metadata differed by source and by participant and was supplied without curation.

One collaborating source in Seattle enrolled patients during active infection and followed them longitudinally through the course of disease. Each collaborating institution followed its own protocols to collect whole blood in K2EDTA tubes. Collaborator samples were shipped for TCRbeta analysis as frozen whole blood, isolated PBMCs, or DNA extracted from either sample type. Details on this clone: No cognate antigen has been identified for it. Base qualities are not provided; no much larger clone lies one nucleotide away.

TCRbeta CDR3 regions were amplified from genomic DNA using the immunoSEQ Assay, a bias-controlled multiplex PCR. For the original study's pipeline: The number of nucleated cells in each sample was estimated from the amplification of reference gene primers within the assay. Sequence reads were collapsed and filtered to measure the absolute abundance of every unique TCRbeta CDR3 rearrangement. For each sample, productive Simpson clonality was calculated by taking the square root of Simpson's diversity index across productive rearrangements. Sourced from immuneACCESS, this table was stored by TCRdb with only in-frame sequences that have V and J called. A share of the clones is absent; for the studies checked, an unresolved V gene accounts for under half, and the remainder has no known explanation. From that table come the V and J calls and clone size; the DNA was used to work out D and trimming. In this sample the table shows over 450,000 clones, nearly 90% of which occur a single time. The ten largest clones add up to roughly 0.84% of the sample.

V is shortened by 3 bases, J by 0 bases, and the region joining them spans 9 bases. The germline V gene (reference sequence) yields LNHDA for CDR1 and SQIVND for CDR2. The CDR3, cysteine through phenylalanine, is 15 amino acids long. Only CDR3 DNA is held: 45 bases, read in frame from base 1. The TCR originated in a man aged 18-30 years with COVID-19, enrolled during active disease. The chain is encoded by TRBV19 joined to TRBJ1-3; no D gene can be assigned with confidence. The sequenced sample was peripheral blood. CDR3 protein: CASSIPGISGNTIYF. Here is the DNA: TGTGCCAGTAGTATCCCGGGGATCTCTGGAAACACCATATATTTT. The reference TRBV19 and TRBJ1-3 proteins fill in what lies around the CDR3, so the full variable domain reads DGGITQSPKYLFRKEGQNVTLSCEQNLNHDAMYWYRQDPGQGLRLIYYSQIVNDFQKGDIAEGYSVSREKKESFPLTVTSAQKNPTAFYLCASSIPGISGNTIYFGEGSWLTVV.